This TCR beta chain emerged from a study of T-cell reconstitution after alpha-beta-depleted transplantation in children. Study outcomes and limitations: Most T-cell counts and diversity one year after the transplant came from T cells that were newly produced.

This CDR3 spans 16 amino acids. Trimming removed 11 bases from V and 8 bases from J, with 28 bases in between. CDR1 is MNHEY and CDR2 is SVGEGT in the germline V gene. The TCRbeta library incorporated unique molecular identifiers. TCRdb redid the calling of the PCR reads with MiXCR, one entry per CDR3 protein. The sample carries hundreds of thousands of distinct CDR3 sequences, roughly 15% recorded once. About this clonotype itself: Its antigen is currently unknown.

V is TRBV6-2 or TRBV6-3 and J is TRBJ2-1; D is possibly TRBD1 or TRBD2 (7 bases each). This receptor was taken from a boy in the first two years of life who had a stem cell transplant for Wiskott-Aldrich syndrome, so the T cells may come from the graft donor. The source material was PBMCs, mostly from graft donor cells, sampled 360 days after TCRalphabeta/CD19-depleted stem cell transplant. The CDR3 DNA sequence: TGTGCCGTCGCCAGATTCGACAGGGAGGGCGAGGATGAGCAGTTCTTC. It codes for CAVARFDREGEDEQFF.